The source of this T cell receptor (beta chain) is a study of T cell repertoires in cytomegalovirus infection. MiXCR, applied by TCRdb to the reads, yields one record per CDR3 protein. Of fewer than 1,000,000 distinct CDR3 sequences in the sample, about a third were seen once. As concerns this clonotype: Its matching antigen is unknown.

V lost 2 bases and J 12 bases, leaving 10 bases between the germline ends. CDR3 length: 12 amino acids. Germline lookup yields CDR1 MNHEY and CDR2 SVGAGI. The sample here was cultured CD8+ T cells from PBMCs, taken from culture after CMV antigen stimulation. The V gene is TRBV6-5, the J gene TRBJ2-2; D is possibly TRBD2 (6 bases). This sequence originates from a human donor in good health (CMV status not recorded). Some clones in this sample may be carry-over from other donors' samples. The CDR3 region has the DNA TGTGCCAGCAGTTACGGGGGGTGGCAGCTGTTTTTT. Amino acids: CASSYGGWQLFF.